A selection of T cell receptor beta chains follows, all from one sample in a study of cytomegalovirus exposure and HLA in healthy donors. Sequencing was performed with immunoSEQ multiplex PCR; in TCRdb, only in-frame clones are kept and a portion is missing. The table lists roughly 100,000 clones, 79% of them singletons. Material: PBMCs. All receptors derive from a man aged 45-65 years in good health and CMV-seropositive. The CDR3 runs from the conserved cysteine through the conserved F or W. A D gene is named only where the DNA matches it firmly.

CDR3	D	J	V
CASSAAMEAYEQYF	.	TRBJ2-7	TRBV6-1
CASSLVGGLAGNNEQFF	TRBD2	TRBJ2-1	TRBV7-2
CASSSAGQGAGETQYF	TRBD1	TRBJ2-5	TRBV7-6
CASRPTGAFSYEQYF	TRBD1	TRBJ2-7	TRBV6-6
CASSLNSRIRGSGELFF	.	TRBJ2-2	TRBV5-1
CASSGGTGGGQPQHF	TRBD1	TRBJ1-5	TRBV6-1
CASGSGQGGFSGDTQYF	TRBD1	TRBJ2-3	TRBV12-5
CASSAFSGGAQETQYF	TRBD2	TRBJ2-5	TRBV19
CASSIEPGGYTGELFF	TRBD1	TRBJ2-2	TRBV19
CASSPRTSGQGIGELFF	TRBD2	TRBJ2-2	TRBV5-1
CASSPPGSSYNSPLHF	.	TRBJ1-6	TRBV18
CASSVDGSHTYEQYF	.	TRBJ2-7	TRBV9
CSVARTSGRGAPGETQYF	TRBD2	TRBJ2-5	TRBV29-1
CASSDPIRLAGGVNEQFF	TRBD2	TRBJ2-1	TRBV6-1
CASSIGKWSDKSYEQYF	.	TRBJ2-7	TRBV19
CASSQETGEGPYF	TRBD2	TRBJ2-3	TRBV4-2